One and the same sample provided the 13 T cell receptor beta chains below, sequenced in a study of blood T cells in healthy people across ages. The authors ran a second PCR of 7 to 11 cycles using a sample-barcoded 5' primer and a J-beta primer mix. MiXCR, applied by TCRdb to the 5' RACE reads, yields one record per CDR3 protein. This sample has 950,000 to 1,200,000 distinct CDR3 sequences; under 40% occur once, and the top ten carry roughly 14%. Sequences were obtained from blood. All receptors come from a man between 18 and 29 years old in good health.

Concerning this clonotype: A much larger clone sits a single nucleotide away, making a read error possible. The chain links TRBV4-1 to TRBJ2-4, with 9 bases that match TRBD1. Germline CDR1 is MGHRA and CDR2 is YSYEKL. The CDR3 sequence is 16 residues long. CDR3 bases: TGCGCCAGCAGCCAACAGGGACAGGGTGACAAAAACATTCGGTACTTC. It codes for CASSQQGQGDKNIRYF.

This clonotype was picked up a small number of times. The rearrangement joins TRBV4-3 to TRBJ2-1; D uncertain. The CDR3 spans 13 residues. Between the trimmed V and J ends, which lost 1 base and 4 bases, there was a span of 5 bases. Germline CDR1 is LGHNA and CDR2 is YSLEER. CDR3 loop: CASSQGIYNEQFF. DNA of the CDR3: TGCGCCAGCAGCCAAGGCATTTACAATGAGCAGTTCTTC.

There are many counts of this clonotype. This chain connects TRBV27 to TRBJ2-1; 7 positions agree with TRBD1. The trim removed 2 bases at V and 9 bases at J, leaving 7 bases unmatched. This CDR3 is 14 amino acids long. Per the germline V gene, CDR1 is MNHEY and CDR2 is SMNVEV (reference sequence). CDR3 nucleotides: TGTGCCAGCAGTTTAAGTCAGGGGGTTGCTGAGCAGTTCTTC. As protein: CASSLSQGVAEQFF.

This chain links TRBV6-2 or TRBV6-3 with TRBJ2-1; TRBD1 is a possible D gene (5 bases). The V and J ends lost 6 bases and 1 base respectively, with 16 bases between them. The CDR3 is made up of 16 amino acids. CDR1 MNHEY and CDR2 SVGEGT come from the germline V gene. The CDR3 here is CASSILKRGSYNEQFF. The CDR3 bases are TGTGCCAGCAGCATACTAAAAAGGGGTTCCTACAATGAGCAGTTCTTC.

This clonotype came up a few times. The chain links TRBV10-3 to TRBJ2-3; D is possibly TRBD1 (6 bases). V was clipped by 7 bases and J by 5 bases, with 16 bases between them. There are 14 residues in the CDR3. Germline values: CDR1 ENHRY, CDR2 SYGVKD. The CDR3 coding sequence is TGTGCCATCAAGGGGGACCCAACTAAAGATACGCAGTATTTT. Translating it yields CAIKGDPTKDTQYF.

This clonotype was found a few times. The chain recombines TRBV28 with TRBJ2-1; tentative D call: TRBD2 (6 bases). CDR1 MDHEN and CDR2 SYDVKM come from the germline V gene. The CDR3 length is 13 residues. The V gene lost 5 bases and the J gene lost 5 bases, with 10 bases spanning the gap. The CDR3 spells CASSPGGHNEQFF. The CDR3 DNA sequence: TGTGCCAGCAGTCCCGGGGGTCACAATGAGCAGTTCTTC.

Of note for this clonotype: At one end, the junction sequence differs from germline, possibly due to a read error. The V gene is TRBV4-1, the J gene TRBJ1-6, with D unresolved. The CDR3 contains 16 residues. Germline assignment: CDR1 MGHRA and CDR2 YSYEKL. The CDR3 region is CASSQDRRSYNSPLHF. CDR3 nucleotide sequence: TGCGCCAGCAGCCAAGACCGCAGGTCATATAACTCACCCCTCCACTTT.

This clonotype came up a few times. The chain carries TRBV7-9 and TRBJ2-1, with 12 bases aligning to TRBD2. The length of the CDR3 is 19 residues. The junction had 11 bases not matched to a gene; V was cut back by 5 bases and J by 0 bases. Germline lookup yields CDR1 SEHNR and CDR2 FQNEAQ (reference sequence). As DNA, the CDR3 is TGTGCCAGCAGCCTAACCGGGACTAGCGGGCGTAGCTCCTACAATGAGCAGTTCTTC. Translating it yields CASSLTGTSGRSSYNEQFF.

This clonotype has a handful of counts. This chain connects TRBV18 to TRBJ2-3; tentative D call: TRBD2 (6 bases). V lost 6 bases and J 1 base, leaving 14 bases between the germline ends. The length of the CDR3 is 15 residues. CDR1 and CDR2 from the germline V gene are KGHSH and LQKENI. The CDR3 here is CASSPTSWGTDTQYF. The CDR3 bases are TGTGCCAGCTCCCCAACTAGCTGGGGCACAGATACGCAGTATTTT.

The chain recombines TRBV7-2 with TRBJ1-1; a possible D gene is TRBD1 (5 bases). This CDR3 region has 15 residues. V was shortened by 6 bases and J by 1 base, with 15 bases between the two germline ends. Looked up from germline, CDR1 is SGHTA and CDR2 is FQGNSA. The CDR3 loop is CASRTGHVANTEAFF. DNA of the CDR3: TGTGCCAGCAGAACCGGACACGTCGCGAACACTGAAGCTTTCTTT. Supplemented by reference TRBV7-2 and TRBJ1-1, the full variable domain reads GAGVSQSPSNKVTEKGKDVELRCDPISGHTALYWYRQSLGQGLEFLIYFQGNSAPDKSGLPSDRFSAERTGGSVSTLTIQRTQQEDSAVYLCASRTGHVANTEAFFGQGTRLTVV.

This chain uses TRBV10-3 with TRBJ2-7; D unclear. CDR1 and CDR2 from the germline V gene are ENHRY and SYGVKD. The CDR3 has 11 amino acids. With 3 bases removed from V and 7 bases from J, the gap between germline ends came to 7 bases. CDR3 sequence (DNA): TGTGCCATCAGTGAAGGTGGAGAGCAGTACTTC. As protein: CAISEGGEQYF.

A remark on this clonotype: A much larger clonotype is one base distant, so this may be a read error. This chain links TRBV12-3 or TRBV12-4 with TRBJ2-7, with D unresolved. The CDR3 contains 14 residues. The CDR3 protein is CTSSLSGWSYEQYF. CDR3 DNA: TGTACCAGCAGTCTCTCTGGTTGGTCCTACGAGCAGTACTTC.

The rearrangement joins TRBV6-2 or TRBV6-3 to TRBJ1-2; 8 bases are a match to TRBD1. The CDR3 has 15 residues. Germline values: CDR1 MNHEY, CDR2 SVGEGT. V shed 5 bases and J 3 bases; nucleotides not matched to a gene: 8. The CDR3 DNA follows: TGTGCCAGCAGTGAGGACGGACAGGGTTACTATGGCTACACCTTC. Residues: CASSEDGQGYYGYTF.